What follows describes a single T cell receptor (beta chain). This clonotype has more than one count but fewer than ten. Its antigen has not been determined. No much larger clonotype is one base removed from it; base qualities were not supplied. The data are from a study of human T cells and chemical hapten exposure (dated by TCRdb to the early 2020s). A note on the overall study: For sensitization, 2% DPC in acetone was applied to a roughly 2 cm by roughly 2 cm area of upper inner arm skin. Throughout the study period of roughly 24 weeks, patients also received therapeutic DPC doses to the scalp every week. Patch tests used Finn chambers with 0.01% DPC on the upper back, scored after 6 days by International Contact Dermatitis Research Group standards. Most of the patients in the cohort were female, and the cohort covered alopecia areata with under or over 50% scalp involvement, alopecia totalis and alopecia universalis. Libraries were combined into a pool for sequencing, and differences in TCR yield between samples came mainly from small differences in library volumes within the pool. The study tracked peripheral blood TCR repertoire changes in vivo during primary and secondary sensitization to the hapten diphenylcyclopropenone (DPC) in alopecia patients. Blood samples were taken from patients before sensitization (week 0) and at 2, 6 and about 24 weeks after DPC sensitization. Under 30 alopecia patients gave blood for TCR sequencing at one to four time points (pre-sensitization, 2, 6 and 24 weeks). Points the paper makes about the study in general: No change with DPC sensitization was found in the number of TCRs above 1 in 1000 frequency, and no evidence of global repertoire structure alterations was found. Compared with pre-sensitization or healthy control sets, expanded TCRs formed significantly more large CDR3 similarity clusters, which is consistent with antigen-driven responses. All patients had alopecia, a presumed autoimmune disease, so their immune response might differ from that of healthy individuals. After repeated subsampling, the strength of the expansion versus patch-test correlation and the threshold at which it became significant changed. Patch test score was positively correlated with the number of PT1 expanded TCRs, with significance at thresholds 8, 16 and 32 but not at 4.

V sheds 2 bases and J sheds 5 bases, leaving 9 bases between their ends. The CDR3 spans 13 residues, from the cysteine through the phenylalanine. The only DNA kept is the CDR3, 39 bases in frame from the first base. CDR1 and CDR2 (KGHSH, LQKENI) derive from the germline V gene. The receptor library was made with RACE. The reads were generated on a NextSeq 500. Library preparation attached unique molecular identifiers to individual cDNA molecules for quantitative, reproducible TCR counting. Both TCR alpha and TCR beta chains were sequenced from each blood RNA sample. The study's own analysis went as follows. Samples had a median of about 96,000 TCRs, with a range from roughly 23,224 to 700,000. V, J and CDR3 annotation of the TCR reads was performed with the Decombinator software suite. Every sample was subsampled to the same number of TCRs (28,000) for the PS versus PT1 abundance plots. Expanded TCRs were defined as absent before sensitization and observed at least eight times at the 2-week time point. TCRdb trimmed public reads at Q25 via fastp, called clones via MiXCR and kept in-frame beta chains. Rows merge per CDR3 protein into single entries with the most common DNA and genes. The V and J calls, along with clone size, are taken from TCRdb and not from the paper's own processing. This sample lists some 97,000 distinct CDR3 sequences; 25% to 35% were detected once. The top ten constitute 9% to 12% of the sample.

The label giving this sample's time point can be read as: patch test 3, about 24 weeks after DPC sensitization. Interpreted using the paper, the treatment or condition label stands for: therapeutic diphenylcyclopropenone sensitization with weekly scalp DPC. At every patch-test visit, the blood draw took place before the patch test was put on. Eligible patients were aged 18 to 70, diagnosed with alopecia, deemed suitable for DPC therapy, and excluded if pregnant. Unfractionated whole blood was collected in Tempus Blood RNA tubes, and total RNA was extracted from that blood. The chain links TRBV18 with TRBJ1-2, with no reliable assignment of the D segment. The source is a man aged 35-49 years with alopecia areata. Some clones in this sample may be carry-over from other donors' samples. The input for sequencing was whole blood, taken in connection with sensitization to the hapten diphenylcyclopropenone (DPC). The DNA sequence is given as TGTGCCAGCTCACCAACGCAACAATATGGCTACACCTTC. It translates as CASSPTQQYGYTF. Where the CDR3 stops, the reference TRBV18 and TRBJ1-2 genes take over; the full variable domain is NAGVMQNPRHLVRRRGQEARLRCSPMKGHSHVYWYRQLPEEGLKFMVYLQKENIIDESGMPKERFSAEFPKEGPSILRIQQVVRGDSAAYFCASSPTQQYGYTFGSGTRLTVV.